The rows below give T cell receptor beta chains drawn from one sample of a study of T cells in Graves' hyperthyroidism and ophthalmopathy. TCRdb re-called the multiplex PCR reads through MiXCR, storing one row per CDR3 protein. The sample holds 400,000 to 550,000 distinct CDR3 sequences, around 24% seen once. The material sequenced was blood. These receptors were obtained from a woman under 40 with Graves' ophthalmopathy. CDR3s include the opening cysteine and the closing phenylalanine or tryptophan. The order of the fields is V gene, D gene, J gene, clone size, CDR3 DNA, CDR3 protein. D genes are given only for firm matches. Some rows have no size entry. The others give once, few or many, or a class for an expanded clone.

V gene: TRBV20-1
D gene: -
J gene: TRBJ1-2
clone size: many
CDR3 DNA: TGCAGTGCTAGAGACGAGACAGATCACTATGGCTACACCTTC
CDR3 protein: CSARDETDHYGYTF

V gene: TRBV24-1
D gene: TRBD1
J gene: TRBJ1-1
clone size: many
CDR3 DNA: TGTGCCACCAGTGATGCGACAGGGGGGAACACTGAAGCTTTCTTT
CDR3 protein: CATSDATGGNTEAFF

V gene: TRBV18
D gene: -
J gene: TRBJ1-2
clone size: many
CDR3 DNA: TGTGCCAGCTCACCAAGTGGGAGCGAAGGCTACACCTTC
CDR3 protein: CASSPSGSEGYTF

V gene: TRBV3-1
D gene: TRBD1
J gene: TRBJ1-6
clone size: -
CDR3 DNA: TGTGCCAGCAGCCAAGGGACAGGGATCGGTTATTCACCCCTCCACTTT
CDR3 protein: CASSQGTGIGYSPLHF

V gene: TRBV20-1
D gene: TRBD2
J gene: TRBJ2-7
clone size: -
CDR3 DNA: TGCAGTGCTAGAGACGGGACTAGCGGCAACGAGCAGTACTTC
CDR3 protein: CSARDGTSGNEQYF

V gene: TRBV3-1
D gene: TRBD1
J gene: TRBJ2-7
clone size: -
CDR3 DNA: TGTGCCAGCAGCCTCTACCCGGGACAGGGATACGAGCAGTACTTC
CDR3 protein: CASSLYPGQGYEQYF

V gene: TRBV7-3
D gene: TRBD1
J gene: TRBJ1-5
clone size: -
CDR3 DNA: TGTGCCAGCAGCTTTAAGGGGACAGGGAGGGTTGGGCAGCCCCAGCATTTT
CDR3 protein: CASSFKGTGRVGQPQHF

V gene: TRBV20-1
D gene: TRBD1
J gene: TRBJ2-5
clone size: -
CDR3 DNA: TGCAGTGCTAGAGATCAACGAGGGACAGGGAAATACTTC
CDR3 protein: CSARDQRGTGKYF

V gene: TRBV28
D gene: -
J gene: TRBJ1-6
clone size: -
CDR3 DNA: TGTGCCAGCAGAACCGGTCGGGGGAAGAGCTCCTATAATTCACCCCTCCACTTT
CDR3 protein: CASRTGRGKSSYNSPLHF

V gene: TRBV4-1
D gene: -
J gene: TRBJ2-7
clone size: few
CDR3 DNA: TGCGCCAGCAGCCAACCGACAGGCCTCAGTAGGGAGCAGTACTTC
CDR3 protein: CASSQPTGLSREQYF

V gene: TRBV30
D gene: -
J gene: TRBJ1-1
clone size: many
CDR3 DNA: TGTGCCTGGAGTGTCGAGACCGAAGCTTTCTTT
CDR3 protein: CAWSVETEAFF

V gene: TRBV2
D gene: -
J gene: TRBJ2-1
clone size: -
CDR3 DNA: TGTGCCAGCAGTGTCAACAATGAGCAGTTCTTC
CDR3 protein: CASSVNNEQFF

V gene: TRBV28
D gene: -
J gene: TRBJ1-1
clone size: few
CDR3 DNA: TGTGCCAGCAGTTTTCGACACTCGAACACTGAAGCTTTCTTT
CDR3 protein: CASSFRHSNTEAFF

V gene: TRBV12-3/TRBV12-4
D gene: -
J gene: TRBJ1-2
clone size: -
CDR3 DNA: TGTGCCAGCAGTTTAGACGTTACCTATGGCTACACCTTC
CDR3 protein: CASSLDVTYGYTF

V gene: TRBV6-5
D gene: -
J gene: TRBJ2-5
clone size: -
CDR3 DNA: TGTGCCAGCAGTTACGACCAGGGAAAGACCCAGTACTTC
CDR3 protein: CASSYDQGKTQYF

V gene: TRBV4-1
D gene: -
J gene: TRBJ1-2
clone size: -
CDR3 DNA: TGCGCCAGCAGCCAAGTTTTTACGGGGATGGCTGATGGCTACACCTTC
CDR3 protein: CASSQVFTGMADGYTF

V gene: TRBV30
D gene: -
J gene: TRBJ2-5
clone size: few
CDR3 DNA: TGTGCCTGGAGTGGGGGCAGGCGCGAGACCCAGTACTTC
CDR3 protein: CAWSGGRRETQYF

V gene: TRBV11-2
D gene: -
J gene: TRBJ2-2
clone size: -
CDR3 DNA: TGTGCCAGCAGCTTAGAGGGTAGCGCCTCTAACCGGGAGCTGTTTTTT
CDR3 protein: CASSLEGSASNRELFF